This section outlines one T cell receptor (beta chain) sequence together with its context. Method: immunoSEQ multiplex PCR; TCRdb's copy keeps in-frame clones and lacks some. The data hold under 90,000 clones, with about 94% observed a single time. This entry comes from a study of technical replicates of blood from several donors. Germline V gene lookup returns CDR1 MGHRA and CDR2 YSYEKL. Trimming left V 4 bases short and J 5 bases short, with 14 bases between. The CDR3 sequence is 14 residues long. The rearrangement links TRBV4-1 to TRBJ2-5; D might be TRBD2 (7 bases). The sample comprised T cells isolated from PBMCs. This TCR derives from a human donor in good health. CDR3 sequence (DNA): TGCGCCAGCAGCCCGAGGGGGGGGCGGGAGACCCAGTACTTC. Translated: CASSPRGGRETQYF.